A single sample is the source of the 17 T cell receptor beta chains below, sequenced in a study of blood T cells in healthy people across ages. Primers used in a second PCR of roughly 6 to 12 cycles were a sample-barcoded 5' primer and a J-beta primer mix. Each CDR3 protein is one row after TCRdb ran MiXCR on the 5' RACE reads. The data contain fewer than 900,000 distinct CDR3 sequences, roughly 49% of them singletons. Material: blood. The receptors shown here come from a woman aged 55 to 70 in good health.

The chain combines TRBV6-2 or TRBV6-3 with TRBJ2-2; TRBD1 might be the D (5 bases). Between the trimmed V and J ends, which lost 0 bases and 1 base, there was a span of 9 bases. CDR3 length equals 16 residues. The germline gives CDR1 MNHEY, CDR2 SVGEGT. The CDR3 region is CASSYSIRVNTGELFF. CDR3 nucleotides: TGTGCCAGCAGTTACTCGATCAGGGTGAACACCGGGGAGCTGTTTTTT.

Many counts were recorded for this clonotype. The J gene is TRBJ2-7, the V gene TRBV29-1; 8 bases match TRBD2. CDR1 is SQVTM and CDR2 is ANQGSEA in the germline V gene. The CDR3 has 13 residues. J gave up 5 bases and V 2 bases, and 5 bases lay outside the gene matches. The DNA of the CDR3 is TGCAGCGTTGAAAGCGGGAGTTCCCACGAGCAGTACTTC. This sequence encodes CSVESGSSHEQYF.

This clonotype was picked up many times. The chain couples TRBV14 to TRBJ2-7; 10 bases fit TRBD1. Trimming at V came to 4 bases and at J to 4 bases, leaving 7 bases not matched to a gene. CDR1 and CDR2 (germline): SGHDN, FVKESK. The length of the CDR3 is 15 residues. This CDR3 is CASSLPGTGVYEQYF. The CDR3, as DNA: TGTGCCAGCAGCCTGCCCGGGACAGGGGTTTACGAGCAGTACTTC. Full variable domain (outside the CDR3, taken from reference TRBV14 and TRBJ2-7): EAGVTQFPSHSVIEKGQTVTLRCDPISGHDNLYWYRRVMGKEIKFLLHFVKESKQDESGMPNNRFLAERTGGTYSTLKVQPAELEDSGVYFCASSLPGTGVYEQYFGPGTRLTVT.

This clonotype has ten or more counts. The CDR3, as DNA: TGTGCCAGCAGCTTATTTCGCAATGAGCAGTTCTTC. This encodes CASSLFRNEQFF. This chain links TRBV7-2 with TRBJ2-1; D remains ambiguous. The CDR3 has 12 residues. CDR1 is SGHTA and CDR2 is FQGNSA in the germline V gene. The V end was cut by 2 bases, the J end by 6 bases, with 5 bases between.

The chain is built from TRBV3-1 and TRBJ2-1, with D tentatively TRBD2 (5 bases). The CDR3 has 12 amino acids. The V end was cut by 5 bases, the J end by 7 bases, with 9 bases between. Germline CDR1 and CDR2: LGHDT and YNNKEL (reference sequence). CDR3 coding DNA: TGTGCCAGCAGCAAACTAGTGAATGAGCAGTTCTTC. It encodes CASSKLVNEQFF.

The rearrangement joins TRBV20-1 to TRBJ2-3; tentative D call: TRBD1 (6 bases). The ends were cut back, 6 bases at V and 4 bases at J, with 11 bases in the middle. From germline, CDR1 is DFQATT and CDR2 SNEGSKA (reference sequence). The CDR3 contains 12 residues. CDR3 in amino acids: CSATQGADTQYF. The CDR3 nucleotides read TGCAGTGCCACACAGGGCGCAGATACGCAGTATTTT.

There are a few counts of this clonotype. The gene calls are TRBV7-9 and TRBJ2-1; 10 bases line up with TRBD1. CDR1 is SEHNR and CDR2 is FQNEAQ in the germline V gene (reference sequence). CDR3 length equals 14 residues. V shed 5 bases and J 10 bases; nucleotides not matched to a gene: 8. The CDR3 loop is CASSPGTGAREQFF. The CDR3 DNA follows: TGTGCCAGCAGCCCCGGGACAGGGGCCCGGGAGCAGTTCTTC. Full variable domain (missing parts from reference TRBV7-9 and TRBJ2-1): DTGVSQNPRHKITKRGQNVTFRCDPISEHNRLYWYRQTLGQGPEFLTYFQNEAQLEKSRLLSDRFSAERPKGSFSTLEIQRTEQGDSAMYLCASSPGTGAREQFFGPGTRLTVL.

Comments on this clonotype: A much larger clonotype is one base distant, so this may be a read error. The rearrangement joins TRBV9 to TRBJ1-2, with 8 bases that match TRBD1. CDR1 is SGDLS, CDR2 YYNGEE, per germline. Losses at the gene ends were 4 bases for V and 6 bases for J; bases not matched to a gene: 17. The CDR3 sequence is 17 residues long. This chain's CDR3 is CASSTKAGGATKNGYTF. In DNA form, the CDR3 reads TGTGCCAGCAGCACTAAGGCAGGGGGCGCCACCAAGAATGGCTACACCTTC.

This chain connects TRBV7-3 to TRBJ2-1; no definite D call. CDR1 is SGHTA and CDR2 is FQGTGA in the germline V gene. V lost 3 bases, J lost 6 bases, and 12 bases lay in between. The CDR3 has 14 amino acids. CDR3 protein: CASSFRPNRNEQFF. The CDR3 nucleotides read TGTGCCAGCAGCTTTAGACCGAATCGCAATGAGCAGTTCTTC.

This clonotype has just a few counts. CDR3 amino acids: CASSLASGTLFNEQFF. Written as DNA, the CDR3 is TGCGCCAGCAGCTTGGCCTCAGGGACTCTATTTAATGAGCAGTTCTTC. The V call is TRBV5-1, the J call TRBJ2-1; a possible D gene is TRBD2 (6 bases). The CDR3 consists of 16 residues. Germline CDR1 is SGHRS and CDR2 is YFSETQ. With 0 bases removed from V and 7 bases from J, the gap between germline ends came to 17 bases.

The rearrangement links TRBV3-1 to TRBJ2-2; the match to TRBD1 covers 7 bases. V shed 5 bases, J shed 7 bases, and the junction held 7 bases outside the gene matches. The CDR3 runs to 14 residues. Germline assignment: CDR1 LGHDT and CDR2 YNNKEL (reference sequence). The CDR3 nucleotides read TGTGCCAGCAGCATGGGACAGCGTGGCGGGGAGCTGTTTTTT. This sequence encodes CASSMGQRGGELFF.

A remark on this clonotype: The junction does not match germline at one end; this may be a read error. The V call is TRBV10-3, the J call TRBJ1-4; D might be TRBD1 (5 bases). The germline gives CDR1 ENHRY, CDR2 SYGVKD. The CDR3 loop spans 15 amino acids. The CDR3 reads CAVSEAGTGAEKLFF. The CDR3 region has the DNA TGTGCCGTCAGTGAGGCCGGGACCGGGGCCGAAAAACTGTTTTTT.

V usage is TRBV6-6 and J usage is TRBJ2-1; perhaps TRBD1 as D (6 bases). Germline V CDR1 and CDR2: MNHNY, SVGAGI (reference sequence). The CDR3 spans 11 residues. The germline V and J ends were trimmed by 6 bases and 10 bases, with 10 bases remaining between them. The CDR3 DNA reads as TGTGCCAGCAGCACAGGGAGCGAGCAGTTCTTC. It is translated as CASSTGSEQFF.

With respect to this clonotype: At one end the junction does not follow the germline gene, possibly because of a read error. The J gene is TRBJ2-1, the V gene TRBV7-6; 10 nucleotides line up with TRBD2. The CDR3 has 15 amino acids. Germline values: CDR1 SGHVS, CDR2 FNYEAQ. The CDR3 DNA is TGTGCCAGCAGCTTAGCGCTTAGCGGGGGGAATGAGCGGTTCTTC. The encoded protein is CASSLALSGGNERFF.

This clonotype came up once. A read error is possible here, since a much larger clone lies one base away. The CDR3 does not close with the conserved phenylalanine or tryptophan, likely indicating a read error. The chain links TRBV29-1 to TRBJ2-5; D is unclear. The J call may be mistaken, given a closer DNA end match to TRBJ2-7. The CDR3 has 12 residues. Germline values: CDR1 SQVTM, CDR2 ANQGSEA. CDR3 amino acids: CSVEPGPYEQYY. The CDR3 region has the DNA TGCAGCGTTGAGCCAGGCCCCTACGAGCAGTACTAC.

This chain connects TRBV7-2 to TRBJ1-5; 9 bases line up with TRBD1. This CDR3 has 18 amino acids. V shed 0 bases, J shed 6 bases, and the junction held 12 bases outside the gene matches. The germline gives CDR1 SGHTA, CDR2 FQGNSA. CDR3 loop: CASSLARGVGQGGQPQHF. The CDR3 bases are TGTGCCAGCAGCTTAGCGAGGGGGGTGGGACAGGGCGGTCAGCCCCAGCATTTT.

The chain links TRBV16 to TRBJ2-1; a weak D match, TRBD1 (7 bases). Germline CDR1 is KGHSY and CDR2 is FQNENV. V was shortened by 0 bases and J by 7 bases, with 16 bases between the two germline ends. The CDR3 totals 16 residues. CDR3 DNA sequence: TGTGCCAGCAGCCAATCGGGGGCAGGGGGGACGAATGAGCAGTTCTTC. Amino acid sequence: CASSQSGAGGTNEQFF.